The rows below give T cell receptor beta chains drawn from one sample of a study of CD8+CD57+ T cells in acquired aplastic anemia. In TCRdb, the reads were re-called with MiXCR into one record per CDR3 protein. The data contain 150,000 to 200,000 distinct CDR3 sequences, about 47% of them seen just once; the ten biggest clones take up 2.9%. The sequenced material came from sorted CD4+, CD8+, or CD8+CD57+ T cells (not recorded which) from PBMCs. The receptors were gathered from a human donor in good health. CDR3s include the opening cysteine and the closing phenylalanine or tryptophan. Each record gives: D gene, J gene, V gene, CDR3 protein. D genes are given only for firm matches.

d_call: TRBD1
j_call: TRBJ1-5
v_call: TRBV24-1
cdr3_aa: CATREQGAGSNQPQHF

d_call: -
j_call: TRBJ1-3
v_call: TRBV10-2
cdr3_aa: CATRTSGSGNTIYF

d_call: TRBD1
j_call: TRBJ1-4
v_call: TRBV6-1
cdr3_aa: CASRTTGTNEKLFF

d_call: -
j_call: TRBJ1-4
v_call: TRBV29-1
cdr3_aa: CSVEEHSEKLFF

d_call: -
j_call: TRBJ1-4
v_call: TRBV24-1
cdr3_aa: CATGDSDATNEKLFF

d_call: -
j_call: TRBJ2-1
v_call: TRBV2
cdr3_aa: CAIRGRYNEQFF

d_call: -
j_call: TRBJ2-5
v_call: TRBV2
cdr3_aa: CASSRQKETQYF

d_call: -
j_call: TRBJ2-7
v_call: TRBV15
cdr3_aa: CATSRVGSEQYF

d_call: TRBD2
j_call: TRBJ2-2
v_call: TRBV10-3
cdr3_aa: CAIKGTSGSNTGELFF

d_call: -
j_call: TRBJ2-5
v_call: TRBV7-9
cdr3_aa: CASSEGGAETQYF

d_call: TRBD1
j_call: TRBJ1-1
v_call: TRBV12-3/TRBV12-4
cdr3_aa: CASSSQGDITEAFF

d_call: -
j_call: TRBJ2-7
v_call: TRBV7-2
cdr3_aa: CASSPTSSYEQYF

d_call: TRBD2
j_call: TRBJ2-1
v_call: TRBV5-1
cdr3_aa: CASSLVRTSHSPYNEQFF

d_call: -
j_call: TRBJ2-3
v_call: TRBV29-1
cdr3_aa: CSVGPGLEGRFTDTQYF

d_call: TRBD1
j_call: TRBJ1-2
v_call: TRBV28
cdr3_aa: CASSTLQTGVSGYTF

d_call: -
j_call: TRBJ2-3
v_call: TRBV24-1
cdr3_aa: CATSVGISQADTQYF

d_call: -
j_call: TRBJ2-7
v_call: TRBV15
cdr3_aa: CATSNRNYEQYF

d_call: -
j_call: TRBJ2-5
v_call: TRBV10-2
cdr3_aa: CASLGLRETQYF

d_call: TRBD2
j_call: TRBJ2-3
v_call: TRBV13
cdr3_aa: CASSFLEREGIITDTQYF

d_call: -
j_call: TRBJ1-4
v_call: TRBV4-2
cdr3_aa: CASSPTNEKLFF

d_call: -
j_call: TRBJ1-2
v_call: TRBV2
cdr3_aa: CASSADINYGYTF

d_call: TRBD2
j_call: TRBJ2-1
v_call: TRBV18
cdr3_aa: CASSPQGLAGVPDNEQFF

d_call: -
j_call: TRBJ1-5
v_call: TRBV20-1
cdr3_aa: CSARVGEQPQHF

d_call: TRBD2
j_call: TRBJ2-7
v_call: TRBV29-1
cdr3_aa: CSVLRTSTPYEQYF

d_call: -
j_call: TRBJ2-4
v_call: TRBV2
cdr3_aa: CASSERTAIQYF

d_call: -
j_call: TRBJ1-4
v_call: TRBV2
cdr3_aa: CASSEGAAATVLRGDEKLFF

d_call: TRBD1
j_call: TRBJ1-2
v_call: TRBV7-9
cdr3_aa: CASSTQSTGDRYGYTF

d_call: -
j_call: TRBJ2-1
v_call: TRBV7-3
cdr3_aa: CASSLSGRRRGEQFF

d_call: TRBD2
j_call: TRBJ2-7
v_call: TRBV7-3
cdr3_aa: CASTPSSGEYEQYF

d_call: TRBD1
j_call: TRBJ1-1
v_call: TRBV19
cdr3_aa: CASSISGGRNTEAFF

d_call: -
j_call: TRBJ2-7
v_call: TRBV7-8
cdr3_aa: CASARSNYYEQYF

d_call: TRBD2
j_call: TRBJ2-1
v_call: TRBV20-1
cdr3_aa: CSAIALTLADNEQFF

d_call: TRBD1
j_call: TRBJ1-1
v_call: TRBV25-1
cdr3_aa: CASSARDRENTEAFF

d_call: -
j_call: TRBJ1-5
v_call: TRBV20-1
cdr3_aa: CSASHGANQPQHF